The 22 T cell receptor beta chains in this list originate from one sample, sequenced in a study of T cell responses to AZD1222 COVID-19 vaccine. Measured with immunoSEQ multiplex PCR; TCRdb has only the in-frame clones, and not every one. The data hold some 120,000 clones, with roughly 91% observed a single time. The material sequenced was peripheral blood, taken on day 0 of AZD1222 vaccination. The receptors were sampled from an adult in good health.

The chain links TRBV4-3 to TRBJ2-1; no clear D. The CDR3 contains 14 residues. Germline assignment: CDR1 LGHNA and CDR2 YSLEER. Trimming cost V 0 bases and J 5 bases, with 8 bases left between them. CDR3 loop: CASSQEASNNEQFF. The CDR3 nucleotides read TGCGCCAGCAGCCAAGAGGCCAGCAACAATGAGCAGTTCTTC.

The chain recombines TRBV3-1 (or the pseudogene TRBV3-2) with TRBJ1-6; D is unclear. The CDR3 spans 14 residues. Trimming took 3 bases from V and 10 from J, leaving 13 bases between them. Germline assignment: CDR1 LGHDT and CDR2 YNNKEL (reference sequence). The CDR3 loop is CASSQAGLGSPLHF. The CDR3 DNA sequence: TGTGCCAGCAGCCAGGCTGGACTTGGGTCACCCCTCCACTTT.

The V call is TRBV21-1, the J call TRBJ2-1. TRBV21-1 is flagged as a pseudogene. The CDR3 contains 17 residues. CDR3 amino acids: CASSRDPSWTAYNEQFF. Here the CDR3 DNA reads TGTGCCAGCAGCAGAGACCCTAGTTGGACGGCCTACAATGAGCAGTTCTTC.

This rearrangement joins TRBV6-6 to TRBJ1-2; maybe TRBD1 (6 bases). Trimming left V 0 bases short and J 3 bases short, with 8 bases between. This CDR3 is 14 amino acids long. Germline lookup yields CDR1 MNHNY and CDR2 SVGAGI (reference sequence). The CDR3 nucleotides are TGTGCCAGCAGTTACTCCTCAGGGGACTATGGCTACACCTTC. Residues: CASSYSSGDYGYTF.

The CDR3 here is CASSQDRGQEGTEAFF. The CDR3 DNA reads TGTGCCAGCAGCCAAGATCGAGGACAGGAGGGCACTGAAGCTTTCTTT. V usage is TRBV3-1 (or the pseudogene TRBV3-2) and J usage is TRBJ1-1, with TRBD1 matching 7 bases. Germline trimming cut 0 bases from V and 4 bases from J; bases unmatched to any gene: 8. The germline CDR1 and CDR2 sequences are LGHDT and YNNKEL (reference sequence). CDR3 length equals 16 residues.

The CDR3, as DNA: TGTGCCAGCAGCCAAGATAGGCCGGGCATAGGGGACACTGAAGCTTTCTTT. It yields the protein CASSQDRPGIGDTEAFF. The J gene is TRBJ1-1, the V gene TRBV4-2, with a possible D match to TRBD1 (5 bases). There are 17 residues in the CDR3. V dropped 0 bases and J dropped 3 bases, with 17 bases sitting between them. Germline V gene sequence: CDR1 LGHNA, CDR2 YNFKEQ.

In its sample, this clone was seen once. The chain employs TRBV6-5 and TRBJ2-5; D is perhaps TRBD2 (6 bases). V was pared by 7 bases and J by 2 bases, with 17 bases between. This CDR3 spans 15 amino acids. Germline-derived CDR1 and CDR2 are MNHEY and SVGAGI. CDR3 sequence: CASKWSRREQETQYF. The DNA for the CDR3 is TGTGCCAGCAAGTGGTCTAGGAGGGAACAAGAGACCCAGTACTTC.

The chain employs TRBV6-1 and TRBJ1-2; no clear D. V was pared by 2 bases and J by 8 bases, with 6 bases between. In germline, CDR1 is MNHNS, CDR2 SASEGT. There are 11 residues in the CDR3. The CDR3, as DNA: TGTGCCAGCAGTGAACAGGAAGGCTACACCTTC. It codes for CASSEQEGYTF.

This clone was seen a single time. The chain uses TRBV6-2 or TRBV6-3 and TRBJ2-5; unclear D gene. Germline V gives CDR1 MNHEY, CDR2 SVGEGT. The CDR3 sequence is 12 residues long. Trimming cost V 6 bases and J 5 bases, with 10 bases left between them. DNA for the CDR3: TGTGCCAGCAGCTGGAGCTTTGAGACCCAGTACTTC. Its translation is CASSWSFETQYF.

The chain is built from TRBV7-9 and TRBJ2-5; 8 bases map to TRBD1. CDR1 and CDR2 from the germline V gene are SEHNR and FQNEAQ (reference sequence). The ends lost 6 bases at V and 3 bases at J; junction bases unmatched: 9. This CDR3 is built from 15 residues. CDR3 residues: CASRLSSGGEETQYF. The CDR3 bases are TGTGCCAGCAGACTTAGCTCAGGGGGCGAAGAGACCCAGTACTTC.

The genes are TRBV19 and TRBJ1-3; no firm D call. This CDR3 has 13 amino acids. CDR1 is LNHDA and CDR2 is SQIVND in the germline V gene (reference sequence). The V end lost 8 bases, the J end lost 0 bases, and 8 bases lay between the germline ends. The CDR3 DNA reads as TGTGCCAGTCAGCCCGTCTCTGGAAACACCATATATTTT. It is translated as CASQPVSGNTIYF.

J is TRBJ2-4 and V is TRBV6-5; the match to TRBD2 covers 7 bases. This CDR3 comprises 15 residues. V shed 4 bases and J 0 bases; nucleotides not matched to a gene: 3. CDR1 is MNHEY and CDR2 is SVGAGI in the germline V gene. The CDR3 DNA reads TGTGCCAGCAGTTCCGGGGGGTTAGCCAAAAACATTCAGTACTTC. Its translation: CASSSGGLAKNIQYF.

This chain uses TRBV6-5 with TRBJ2-7; 9 bases are shared with TRBD2. Losses at the gene ends were 2 bases for V and 0 bases for J; bases not matched to a gene: 2. The CDR3 is 15 amino acids. Germline assignment: CDR1 MNHEY and CDR2 SVGAGI. The CDR3 DNA is TGTGCCAGCAGTTACCTAGCGGGGCTCTCCTACGAGCAGTACTTC. Translated, it gives CASSYLAGLSYEQYF.

The V call is TRBV7-2, the J call TRBJ2-1, with D possibly being TRBD1 (5 bases). CDR3 length: 15 amino acids. Germline lookup yields CDR1 SGHTA and CDR2 FQGNSA. Trimming stripped 3 bases from V and 3 bases from J, with 12 bases between. The CDR3 is CASSFQGGLYNEQFF. CDR3 DNA sequence: TGTGCCAGCAGCTTTCAGGGTGGGCTCTACAATGAGCAGTTCTTC.

The chain has TRBV5-1 and TRBJ2-6, with TRBD1 as a possible D gene (6 bases). V was cut by 2 bases and J by 1 base, with 10 bases left in between. This CDR3 region has 16 residues. Germline CDR1 is SGHRS and CDR2 is YFSETQ. The CDR3 bases are TGCGCCAGCAGCTTACTTACAGGGTCTGGGGCCAACGTCCTGACTTTC. Translated, it gives CASSLLTGSGANVLTF.

This chain links TRBV4-1 with TRBJ2-3; 10 positions match TRBD2. CDR1 is MGHRA and CDR2 is YSYEKL in the germline V gene. J gave up 5 bases and V 0 bases, and 11 bases lay outside the gene matches. The CDR3 runs to 18 residues. As DNA, the CDR3 is TGCGCCAGCAGCCAAGATAAGTGGAGCGGGGGGGCCCAAGATACGCAGTATTTT. It yields the protein CASSQDKWSGGAQDTQYF.

This clone was counted between two and nine times. The gene calls are TRBV5-6 and TRBJ2-1, with TRBD1 matching 7 bases. This CDR3 comprises 15 residues. The ends lost 4 bases at V and 3 bases at J; junction bases unmatched: 7. Germline CDR1 SGHDT, CDR2 YYEEEE. The CDR3 loop is CASSPWDRDYNEQFF. Written as DNA, the CDR3 is TGTGCCAGCAGCCCTTGGGACAGAGACTACAATGAGCAGTTCTTC.

The count of this clone is one. V usage is TRBV5-1 and J usage is TRBJ2-7, with 9 bases that match TRBD1. The CDR3 totals 16 residues. After removal of 0 bases from V and 6 bases from J, the junction contained 10 bases not matched to a gene. The germline gives CDR1 SGHRS, CDR2 YFSETQ. The CDR3 here is CASSLGRGTGSGEQYF. The CDR3 coding sequence is TGCGCCAGCAGCTTGGGCCGGGGGACAGGGTCCGGCGAGCAGTACTTC.

The CDR3 here is CASSQDIGPPYEQYF. CDR3 in DNA: TGTGCCAGCAGCCAAGATATCGGCCCCCCCTACGAGCAGTACTTC. This chain joins TRBV4-2 and TRBJ2-7; D call uncertain. V shed 0 bases and J shed 2 bases, with 11 bases lying between them. The CDR3 is 15 residues long. Germline CDR1 reads LGHNA; CDR2 reads YNFKEQ.

The chain combines TRBV7-6 with TRBJ1-3; a weak D match, TRBD1 (6 bases). CDR3 length equals 15 residues. From germline, CDR1 is SGHVS and CDR2 FNYEAQ. Trimming removed 5 bases at V and 4 bases at J, with 15 bases between. The CDR3 sequence is CASSQTTGSGNTIYF. For the CDR3, the DNA is TGTGCCAGCAGCCAGACTACAGGGTCAGGAAACACCATATATTTT. The variable domain in full, with the rest retrieved from reference TRBV7-6 and TRBJ1-3, is GAGVSQSPRYKVTKRGQDVALRCDPISGHVSLYWYRQALGQGPEFLTYFNYEAQQDKSGLPNDRFSAERPEGSISTLTIQRTEQRDSAMYRCASSQTTGSGNTIYFGEGSWLTVV.

This chain joins TRBV7-2 and TRBJ1-1, with unresolved D. V lost 5 bases, J lost 11 bases, and 15 bases lay in between. The CDR3 is 12 residues long. The germline V gene has CDR1 SGHTA and CDR2 FQGNSA. The CDR3 reads CASSSGRYTAFF. In DNA, the CDR3 is TGTGCCAGCAGCAGCGGGCGGTACACGGCTTTCTTT. The full variable domain, with the rest looked up from reference TRBV7-2 and TRBJ1-1, is GAGVSQSPSNKVTEKGKDVELRCDPISGHTALYWYRQSLGQGLEFLIYFQGNSAPDKSGLPSDRFSAERTGGSVSTLTIQRTQQEDSAVYLCASSSGRYTAFFGQGTRLTVV.

V gene TRBV5-1 combines with J gene TRBJ1-1; 10 nucleotides align to TRBD1. Germline CDR1 reads SGHRS; CDR2 reads YFSETQ. The J segment lost 7 bases and the V segment lost 4 bases, leaving 7 bases of the junction unmatched. The CDR3 runs 14 residues. The CDR3 DNA follows: TGCGCCAGCAGCAGAGACAGGGGGCACGTTGAAGCTTTCTTT. Translating gives CASSRDRGHVEAFF.